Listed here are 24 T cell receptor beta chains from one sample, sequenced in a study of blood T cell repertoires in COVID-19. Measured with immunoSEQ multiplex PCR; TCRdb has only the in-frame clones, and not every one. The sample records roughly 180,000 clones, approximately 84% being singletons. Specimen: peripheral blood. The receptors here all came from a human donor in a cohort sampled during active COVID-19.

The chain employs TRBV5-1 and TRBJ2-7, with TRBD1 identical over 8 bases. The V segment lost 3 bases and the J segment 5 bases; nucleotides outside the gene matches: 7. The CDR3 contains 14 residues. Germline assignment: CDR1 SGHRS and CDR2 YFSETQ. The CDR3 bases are TGCGCCAGCAGCTCCTTCGACAGGGGCCACGAGCAGTACTTC. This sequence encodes CASSSFDRGHEQYF.

CDR3 amino acids: CASSLARAGQRGTEAFF. DNA for the CDR3: TGTGCCAGCAGCTTAGCGCGGGCAGGGCAGCGGGGAACTGAAGCTTTCTTT. The rearrangement links TRBV7-2 to TRBJ1-1; the D gene is possibly TRBD1 (5 bases). Per the germline V gene, CDR1 is SGHTA and CDR2 is FQGNSA. V dropped 0 bases and J dropped 5 bases, with 19 bases sitting between them. CDR3 length equals 17 residues.

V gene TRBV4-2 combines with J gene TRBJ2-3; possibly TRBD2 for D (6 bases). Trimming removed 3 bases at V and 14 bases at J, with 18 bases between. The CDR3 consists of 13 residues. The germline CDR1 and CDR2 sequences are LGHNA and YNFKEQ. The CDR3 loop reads CASSHIPGLPPYF. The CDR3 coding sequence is TGTGCCAGCAGCCATATCCCGGGACTCCCTCCGTATTTT.

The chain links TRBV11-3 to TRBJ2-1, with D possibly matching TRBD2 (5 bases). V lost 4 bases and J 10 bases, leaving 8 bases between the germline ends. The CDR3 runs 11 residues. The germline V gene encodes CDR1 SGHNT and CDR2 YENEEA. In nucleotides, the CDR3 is TGTGCCAGCAGCTCCGAGGGCGAGCAGTTCTTC. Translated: CASSSEGEQFF.

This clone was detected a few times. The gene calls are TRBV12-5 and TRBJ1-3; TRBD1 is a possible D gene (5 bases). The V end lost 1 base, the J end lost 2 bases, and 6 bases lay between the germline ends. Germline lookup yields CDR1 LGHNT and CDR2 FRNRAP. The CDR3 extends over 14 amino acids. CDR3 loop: CASGLEGTGNTIYF. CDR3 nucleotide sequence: TGTGCTAGTGGTTTGGAGGGGACTGGAAACACCATATATTTT.

Written as DNA, the CDR3 is TGTGCCAGCAGCTCAATCCTGACAGGGGGCGGCCGAGGCGAGCAGTACTTC. This translates into CASSSILTGGGRGEQYF. The rearrangement links TRBV7-9 to TRBJ2-7, with 10 bases matching TRBD1. Germline lookup yields CDR1 SEHNR and CDR2 FQNEAQ (reference sequence). The V gene end was trimmed by 4 bases and the J gene end by 6 bases; junction bases not matched to a gene: 15. The CDR3 is 17 amino acids.

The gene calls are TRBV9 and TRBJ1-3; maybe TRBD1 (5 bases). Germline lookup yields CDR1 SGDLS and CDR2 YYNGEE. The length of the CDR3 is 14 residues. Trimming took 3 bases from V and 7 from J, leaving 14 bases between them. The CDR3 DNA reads TGTGCCAGCAGCGGAATGGGCAGGGCTAACACCATATATTTT. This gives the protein CASSGMGRANTIYF.

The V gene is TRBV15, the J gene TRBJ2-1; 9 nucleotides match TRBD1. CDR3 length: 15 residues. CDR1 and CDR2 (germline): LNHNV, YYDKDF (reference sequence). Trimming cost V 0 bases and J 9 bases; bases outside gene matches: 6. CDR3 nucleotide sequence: TGTGCCACCAGCAGAGAAGGGACAGGGAGTAGTGAGCAGTTCTTC. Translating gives CATSREGTGSSEQFF.

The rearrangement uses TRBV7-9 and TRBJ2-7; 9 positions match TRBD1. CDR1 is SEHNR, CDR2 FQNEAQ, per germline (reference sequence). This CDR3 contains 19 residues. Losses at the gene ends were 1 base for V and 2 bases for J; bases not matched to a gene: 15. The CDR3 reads CASSLEGWPQGAIPYEQYF. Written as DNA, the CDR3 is TGTGCCAGCAGCTTAGAGGGTTGGCCACAGGGGGCGATCCCCTACGAGCAGTACTTC.

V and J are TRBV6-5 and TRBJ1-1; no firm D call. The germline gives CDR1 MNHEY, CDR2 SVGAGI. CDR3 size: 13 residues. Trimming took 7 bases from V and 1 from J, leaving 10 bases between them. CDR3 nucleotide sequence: TGTGCCAGCATATATTCCGGGAACACTGAAGCTTTCTTT. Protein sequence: CASIYSGNTEAFF.

The chain's CDR3 is CASTIGPANVLTF. The CDR3, as DNA: TGCGCCAGCACCATCGGTCCGGCCAACGTCCTGACTTTC. The chain has TRBV5-1 and TRBJ2-6; D uncertain. Germline values: CDR1 SGHRS, CDR2 YFSETQ. The CDR3 consists of 13 residues. Trimming left V 6 bases short and J 6 bases short, with 10 bases between.

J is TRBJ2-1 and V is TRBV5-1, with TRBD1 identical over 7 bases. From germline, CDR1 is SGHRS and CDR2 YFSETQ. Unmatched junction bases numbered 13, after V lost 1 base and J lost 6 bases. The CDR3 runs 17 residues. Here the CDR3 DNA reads TGCGCCAGCAGCTTGTGGCCAGGGGGAGTCGTCGTCAATGAGCAGTTCTTC. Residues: CASSLWPGGVVVNEQFF.

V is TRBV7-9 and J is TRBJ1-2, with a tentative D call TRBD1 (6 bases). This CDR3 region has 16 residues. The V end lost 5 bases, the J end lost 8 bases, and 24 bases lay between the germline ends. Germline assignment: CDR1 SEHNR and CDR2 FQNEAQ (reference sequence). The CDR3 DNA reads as TGTGCCAGCAGCCCCGCACAGGGAGTAACAGAAAAGGGCTACACCTTC. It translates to CASSPAQGVTEKGYTF. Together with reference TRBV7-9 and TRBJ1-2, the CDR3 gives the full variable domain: DTGVSQNPRHKITKRGQNVTFRCDPISEHNRLYWYRQTLGQGPEFLTYFQNEAQLEKSRLLSDRFSAERPKGSFSTLEIQRTEQGDSAMYLCASSPAQGVTEKGYTFGSGTRLTVV.

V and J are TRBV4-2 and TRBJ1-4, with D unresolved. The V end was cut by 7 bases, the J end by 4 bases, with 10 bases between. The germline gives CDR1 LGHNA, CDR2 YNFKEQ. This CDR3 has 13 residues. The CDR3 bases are TGTGCCAGCACCCCGGGAGTTAATGAAAAACTGTTTTTT. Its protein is CASTPGVNEKLFF.

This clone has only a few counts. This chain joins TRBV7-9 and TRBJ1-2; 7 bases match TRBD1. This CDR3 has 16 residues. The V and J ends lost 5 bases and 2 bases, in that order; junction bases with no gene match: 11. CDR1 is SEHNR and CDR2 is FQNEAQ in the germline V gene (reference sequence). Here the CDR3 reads CASSPDRWGSNYGYTF. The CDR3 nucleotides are TGTGCCAGCAGCCCGGACAGGTGGGGGTCAAACTATGGCTACACCTTC.

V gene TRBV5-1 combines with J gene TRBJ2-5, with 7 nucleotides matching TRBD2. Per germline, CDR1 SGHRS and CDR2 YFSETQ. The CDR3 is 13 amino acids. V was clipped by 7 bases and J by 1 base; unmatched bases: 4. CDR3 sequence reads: CASSVAGQETQYF. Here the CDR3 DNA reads TGCGCCAGCTCGGTAGCGGGCCAAGAGACCCAGTACTTC.

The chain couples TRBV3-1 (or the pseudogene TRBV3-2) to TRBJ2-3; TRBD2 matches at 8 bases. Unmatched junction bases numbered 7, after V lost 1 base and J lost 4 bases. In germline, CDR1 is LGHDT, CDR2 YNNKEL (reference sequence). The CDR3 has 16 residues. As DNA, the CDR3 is TGTGCCAGCAGCCAAGTCCAGATCGGGGGGGCAGATACGCAGTATTTT. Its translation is CASSQVQIGGADTQYF.

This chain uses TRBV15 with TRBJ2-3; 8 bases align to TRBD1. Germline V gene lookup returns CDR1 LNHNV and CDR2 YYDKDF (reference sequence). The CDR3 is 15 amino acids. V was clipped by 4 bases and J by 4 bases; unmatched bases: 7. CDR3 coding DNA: TGTGCCACCAGCACAGGACAGGGCCATTCAGATACGCAGTATTTT. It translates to CATSTGQGHSDTQYF.

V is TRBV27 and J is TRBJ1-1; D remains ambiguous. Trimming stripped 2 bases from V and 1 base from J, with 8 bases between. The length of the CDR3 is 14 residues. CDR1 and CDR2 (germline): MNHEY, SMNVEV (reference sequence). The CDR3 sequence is CASSLRRENTEAFF. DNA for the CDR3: TGTGCCAGCAGTTTAAGGCGGGAGAACACTGAAGCTTTCTTT.

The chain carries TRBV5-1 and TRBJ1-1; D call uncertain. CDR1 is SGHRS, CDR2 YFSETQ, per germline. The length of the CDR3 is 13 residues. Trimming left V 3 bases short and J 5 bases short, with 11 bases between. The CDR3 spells CASSSSGWTEAFF. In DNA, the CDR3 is TGCGCCAGCAGCTCCTCCGGGTGGACTGAAGCTTTCTTT.

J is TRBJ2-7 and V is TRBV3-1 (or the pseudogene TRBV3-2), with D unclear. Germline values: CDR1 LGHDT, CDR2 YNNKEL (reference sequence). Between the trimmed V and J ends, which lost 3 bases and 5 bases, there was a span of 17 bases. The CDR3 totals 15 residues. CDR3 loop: CASSHEALTIHEQYF. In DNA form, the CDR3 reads TGTGCCAGCAGCCACGAGGCCCTGACGATCCACGAGCAGTACTTC.

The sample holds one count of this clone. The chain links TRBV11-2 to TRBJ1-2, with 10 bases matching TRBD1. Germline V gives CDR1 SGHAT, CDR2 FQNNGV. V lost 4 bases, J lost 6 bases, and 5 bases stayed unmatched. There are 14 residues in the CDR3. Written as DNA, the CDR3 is TGTGCCAGCAGCTCCTACGGGACAGGGGATGGCTACACCTTC. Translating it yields CASSSYGTGDGYTF.

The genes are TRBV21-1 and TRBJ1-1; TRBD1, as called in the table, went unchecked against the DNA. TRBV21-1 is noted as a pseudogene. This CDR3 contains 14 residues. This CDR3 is CASSNGQEDTEAFF. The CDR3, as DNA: TGTGCCAGCAGCAATGGTCAGGAAGACACTGAAGCTTTCTTT.

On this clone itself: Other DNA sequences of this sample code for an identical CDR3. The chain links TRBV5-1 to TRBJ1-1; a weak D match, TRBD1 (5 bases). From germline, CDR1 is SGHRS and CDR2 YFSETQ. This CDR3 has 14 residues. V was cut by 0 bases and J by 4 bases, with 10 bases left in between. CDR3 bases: TGCGCCAGCAGCTTGGGCGGGGGAATCACTGAAGCTTTCTTT. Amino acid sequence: CASSLGGGITEAFF.